This T cell receptor beta chain came from a study of blood T cell repertoires in COVID-19. The overall study: Collection of acute and convalescent COVID-19 samples took place in the United States, Italy and Spain.

Assay used: immunoSEQ multiplex PCR; TCRdb lists only in-frame clones, some missing. Of roughly 140,000 clones in the sample, approximately 84% were seen once. This CDR3 contains 15 residues. Trimming took 0 bases from V and 13 from J; bases not matched to a gene: 9. Germline values: CDR1 MNHEY, CDR2 SVGAGI. J is TRBJ1-6 and V is TRBV6-5; 7 bases line up with TRBD1. The specimen sequenced was peripheral blood. The origin of this receptor is a human donor in a cohort sampled during active COVID-19. The DNA of the CDR3 is TGTGCCAGCAGTTACTCCGTCCAGGGGGTCCGTCCCCTCCACTTT. It yields the protein CASSYSVQGVRPLHF.